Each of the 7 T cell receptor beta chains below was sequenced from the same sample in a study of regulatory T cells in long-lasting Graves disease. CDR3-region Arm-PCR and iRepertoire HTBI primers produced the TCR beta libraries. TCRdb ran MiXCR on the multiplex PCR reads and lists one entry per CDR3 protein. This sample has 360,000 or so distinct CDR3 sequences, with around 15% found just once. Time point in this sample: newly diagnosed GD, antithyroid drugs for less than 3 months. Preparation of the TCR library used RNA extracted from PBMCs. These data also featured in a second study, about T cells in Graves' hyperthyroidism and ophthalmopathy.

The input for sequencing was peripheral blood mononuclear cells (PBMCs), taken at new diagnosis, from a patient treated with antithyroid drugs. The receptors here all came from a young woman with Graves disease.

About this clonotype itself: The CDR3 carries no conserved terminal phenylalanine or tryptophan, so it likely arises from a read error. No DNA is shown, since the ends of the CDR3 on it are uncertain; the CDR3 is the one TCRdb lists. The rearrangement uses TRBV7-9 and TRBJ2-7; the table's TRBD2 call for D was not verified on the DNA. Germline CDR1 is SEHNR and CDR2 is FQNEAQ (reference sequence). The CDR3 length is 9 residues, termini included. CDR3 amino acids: CASSPLLAG.

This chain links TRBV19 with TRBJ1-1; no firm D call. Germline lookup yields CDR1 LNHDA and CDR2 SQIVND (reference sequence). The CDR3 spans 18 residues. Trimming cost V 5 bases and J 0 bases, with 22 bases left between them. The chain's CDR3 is CASSSGWRRATMNTEAFF. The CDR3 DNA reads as TGTGCCAGTAGTTCTGGTTGGCGGCGAGCTACTATGAACACTGAAGCTTTCTTT.

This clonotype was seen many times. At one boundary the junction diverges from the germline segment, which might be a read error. CDR3 amino acids: CASSQDWDSSYEQYF. The CDR3 DNA sequence: TGTGCCAGCAGCCAAGATTGGGACTCCTCCTACGAGCAGTACTTC. The chain couples TRBV4-1 to TRBJ2-7; tentatively, D is TRBD2 (6 bases). Germline CDR1 MGHRA, CDR2 YSYEKL. This CDR3 is built from 15 residues.

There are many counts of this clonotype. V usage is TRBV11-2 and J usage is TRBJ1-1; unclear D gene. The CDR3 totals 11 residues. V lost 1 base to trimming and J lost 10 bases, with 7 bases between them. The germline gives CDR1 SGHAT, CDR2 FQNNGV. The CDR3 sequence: CASSLGWGAFF. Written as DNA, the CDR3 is TGTGCCAGCAGCTTAGGATGGGGAGCTTTCTTT. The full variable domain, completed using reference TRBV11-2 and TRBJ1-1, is EAGVAQSPRYKIIEKRQSVAFWCNPISGHATLYWYQQILGQGPKLLIQFQNNGVVDDSQLPKDRFSAERLKGVDSTLKIQPAKLEDSAVYLCASSLGWGAFFGQGTRLTVV.

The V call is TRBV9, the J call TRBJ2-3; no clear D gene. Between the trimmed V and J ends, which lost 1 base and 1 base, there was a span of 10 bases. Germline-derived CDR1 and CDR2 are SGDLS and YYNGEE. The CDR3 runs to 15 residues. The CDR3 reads CASSVSALGTDTQYF. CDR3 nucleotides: TGTGCCAGCAGCGTATCGGCCCTGGGCACAGATACGCAGTATTTT.

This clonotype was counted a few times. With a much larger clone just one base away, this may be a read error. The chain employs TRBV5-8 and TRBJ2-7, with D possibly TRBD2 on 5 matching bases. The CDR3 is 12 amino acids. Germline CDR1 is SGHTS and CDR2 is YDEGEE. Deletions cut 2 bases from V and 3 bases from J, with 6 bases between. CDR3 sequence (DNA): TGTGCCAGCAGCTTCACTAGCTACGAGCAGTACTTC. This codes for CASSFTSYEQYF. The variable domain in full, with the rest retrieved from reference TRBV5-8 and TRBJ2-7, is EAGVTQSPTHLIKTRGQQATLRCSPISGHTSVYWYQQALGLGLQFLLWYDEGEERNRGNFPPRFSGRQFPNYSSELNVNALELEDSALYLCASSFTSYEQYFGPGTRLTVT.

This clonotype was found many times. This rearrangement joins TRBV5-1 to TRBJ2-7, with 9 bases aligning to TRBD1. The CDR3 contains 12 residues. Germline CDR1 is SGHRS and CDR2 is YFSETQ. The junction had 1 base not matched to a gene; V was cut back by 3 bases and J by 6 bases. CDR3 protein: CASSWDRAEQYF. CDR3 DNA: TGCGCCAGCAGCTGGGACAGGGCCGAGCAGTACTTC.